This TCR beta chain stems from a study of CD8 T cells in Susac syndrome. CD8+ and CD4+ T cells taken from blood had their TCR beta sequenced. Random hexamers were used to reverse transcribe the RNA input (about 0.5 to 1 ug). TCRdb called the immunoSEQ multiplex PCR reads again in MiXCR, with one record for every CDR3 protein. The top ten hold less than 0.11% of the sample, which has about 240,000 distinct CDR3 sequences, 96% seen once. The CDR3 totals 16 residues. Germline-derived CDR1 and CDR2 are SGDLS and YYNGEE. Trimming at V came to 0 bases and at J to 4 bases, leaving 5 bases not matched to a gene.

The sequenced sample consisted of CD4+ T cells from PBMCs. This TCR was sampled from a human donor with Susac syndrome. The genes are TRBV9 and TRBJ2-1; 9 positions agree with TRBD2. The CDR3 reads CASSVGASGTYNEQFF. DNA for the CDR3: TGTGCCAGCAGCGTAGGGGCTAGCGGGACGTACAATGAGCAGTTCTTC.